This T cell receptor beta chain was retrieved from a study of cytomegalovirus exposure and HLA in healthy donors. PCR involved 60 Vbeta and 13 Jbeta primers. Assay used: immunoSEQ multiplex PCR; TCRdb lists only in-frame clones, some missing. The sample yields roughly 59,000 clones, approximately 64% seen once. V lost 0 bases and J lost 4; bases outside the gene matches: 3. CDR3 size: 16 residues. Germline V gene data show CDR1 as LGHNA and CDR2 as YNFKEQ. The material sequenced was PBMCs. The chain uses TRBV4-2 and TRBJ2-1, with TRBD2 identical over 10 bases. The receptor was derived from a man aged 40-49 years in good health and CMV-seropositive. The CDR3 nucleotides are TGTGCCAGCAGCCAAGAGCCTAGCGGGGGTTACAATGAGCAGTTCTTC. It codes for CASSQEPSGGYNEQFF.